This T cell receptor beta chain was profiled in a study of early T cells in non-severe SARS-CoV-2 infection. In the study overall: Unsorted whole-blood RNA was sequenced in bulk, leaving chains unpaired.

Using its own MiXCR run on the 5' RACE reads, TCRdb lists one record per CDR3 protein. The sample consists of around 77,000 distinct CDR3 sequences, about 14% of them appearing once. CDR3 length: 12 amino acids. V gave up 4 bases and J gave up 3 bases, with 7 bases separating them. The V gene's germline CDR1 is SGHAT and CDR2 FQNNGV. J is TRBJ2-7 and V is TRBV11-2; D gene uncertain. Material: whole blood, obtained at baseline. The sequence came from an adult who was a healthcare worker with PCR-confirmed SARS-CoV-2 infection or an uninfected control (not recorded which). The CDR3 protein is CASSWDVYEQYF. Here the CDR3 DNA reads TGTGCCAGCAGCTGGGATGTCTACGAGCAGTACTTC.